This T cell receptor (beta chain) is from a study of cytomegalovirus exposure and HLA in healthy donors. This PCR relied on a set of 60 Vbeta primers and 13 Jbeta primers. Assay: immunoSEQ multiplex PCR; the TCRdb copy retains only in-frame clones and omits some. The table lists some 140,000 clones, around 75% of them singletons, with 3.1% in the top ten. The CDR3 runs 15 residues. With 5 bases clipped from V and 3 bases from J, the junction kept 4 bases outside the gene matches. Germline V lookup: CDR1 MNHNY, CDR2 SVGAGI (reference sequence). The genes are TRBV6-6 and TRBJ2-2; 9 nucleotides align to TRBD2. This TCR was recovered from a female donor in good health and CMV-seronegative. Sequencing input: PBMCs. This CDR3 is CASSPRTSDTGELFF. In DNA, the CDR3 is TGTGCCAGCAGTCCGCGGACTAGCGACACCGGGGAGCTGTTTTTT.